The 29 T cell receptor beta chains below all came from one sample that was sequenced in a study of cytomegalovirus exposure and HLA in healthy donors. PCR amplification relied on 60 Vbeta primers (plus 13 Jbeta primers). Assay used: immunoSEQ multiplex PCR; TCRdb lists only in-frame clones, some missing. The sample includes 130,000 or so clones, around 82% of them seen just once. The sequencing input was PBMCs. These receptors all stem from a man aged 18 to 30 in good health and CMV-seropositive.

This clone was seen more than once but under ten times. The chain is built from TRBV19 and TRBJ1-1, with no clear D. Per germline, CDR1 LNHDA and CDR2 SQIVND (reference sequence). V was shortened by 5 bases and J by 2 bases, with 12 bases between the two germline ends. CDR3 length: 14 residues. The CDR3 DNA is TGTGCCAGTAGTTCCTGGGCCCGAAACACTGAAGCTTTCTTT. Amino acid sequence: CASSSWARNTEAFF.

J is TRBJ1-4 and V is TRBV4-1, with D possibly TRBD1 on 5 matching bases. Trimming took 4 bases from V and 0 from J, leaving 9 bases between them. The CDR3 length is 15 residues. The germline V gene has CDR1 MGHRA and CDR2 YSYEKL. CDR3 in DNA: TGCGCCAGCAGCCCGCGACAGTCAACTAATGAAAAACTGTTTTTT. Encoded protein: CASSPRQSTNEKLFF.

Written as DNA, the CDR3 is TGCGCCAGCAGCTTCGGGTTCGGGTCAGCAGGAAACACCATATATTTT. Encoded protein: CASSFGFGSAGNTIYF. The chain has TRBV5-1 and TRBJ1-3; D gene unclear. The CDR3 has 16 amino acids. Germline V lookup: CDR1 SGHRS, CDR2 YFSETQ. Trimming removed 2 bases at V and 4 bases at J, with 16 bases between.

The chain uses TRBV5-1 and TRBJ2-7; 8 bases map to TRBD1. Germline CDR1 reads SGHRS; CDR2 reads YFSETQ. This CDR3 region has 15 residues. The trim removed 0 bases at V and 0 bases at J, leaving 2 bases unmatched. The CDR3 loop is CASSLVGQDSYEQYF. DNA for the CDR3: TGCGCCAGCAGCTTGGTGGGACAGGACTCCTACGAGCAGTACTTC.

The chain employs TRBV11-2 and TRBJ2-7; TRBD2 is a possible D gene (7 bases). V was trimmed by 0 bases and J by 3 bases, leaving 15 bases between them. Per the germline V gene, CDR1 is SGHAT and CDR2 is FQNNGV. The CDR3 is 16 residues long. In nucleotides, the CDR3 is TGTGCCAGCAGCTTAGAAGGGGGGGCGGCCCTCTACGAGCAGTACTTC. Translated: CASSLEGGAALYEQYF.

The chain's CDR3 is CASSFLREDSYEQYF. The CDR3 bases are TGTGCCAGCAGTTTCTTGCGGGAGGACTCCTACGAGCAGTACTTC. The rearrangement uses TRBV28 and TRBJ2-7; 8 nucleotides line up with TRBD2. V lost 3 bases to trimming and J lost 0 bases; unmatched junction nucleotides: 4. This CDR3 region has 15 residues. CDR1 is MDHEN and CDR2 is SYDVKM in the germline V gene.

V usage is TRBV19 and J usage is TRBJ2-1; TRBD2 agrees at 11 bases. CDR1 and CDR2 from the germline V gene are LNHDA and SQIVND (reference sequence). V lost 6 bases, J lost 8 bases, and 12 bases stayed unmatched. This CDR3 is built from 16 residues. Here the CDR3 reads CASSDIAGGPNHEQFF. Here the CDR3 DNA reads TGTGCCAGTAGCGATATAGCGGGAGGGCCAAACCATGAGCAGTTCTTC.

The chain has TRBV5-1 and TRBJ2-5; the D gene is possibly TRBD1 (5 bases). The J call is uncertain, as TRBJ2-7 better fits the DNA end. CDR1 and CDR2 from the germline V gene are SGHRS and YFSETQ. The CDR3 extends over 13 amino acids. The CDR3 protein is CASSPDSPYEQYF. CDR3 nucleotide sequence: TGCGCCAGCAGCCCTGACAGTCCCTACGAGCAGTACTTC.

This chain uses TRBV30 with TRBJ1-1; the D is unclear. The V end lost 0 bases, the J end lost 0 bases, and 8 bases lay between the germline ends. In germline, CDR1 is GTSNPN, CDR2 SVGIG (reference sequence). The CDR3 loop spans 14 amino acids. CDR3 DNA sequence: TGTGCCTGGAGTGTCGTCCCTATGAACACTGAAGCTTTCTTT. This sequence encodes CAWSVVPMNTEAFF. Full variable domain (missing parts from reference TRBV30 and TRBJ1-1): SQTIHQWPATLVQPVGSPLSLECTVEGTSNPNLYWYRQAAGRGLQLLFYSVGIGQISSEVPQNLSASRPQDRQFILSSKKLLLSDSGFYLCAWSVVPMNTEAFFGQGTRLTVV.

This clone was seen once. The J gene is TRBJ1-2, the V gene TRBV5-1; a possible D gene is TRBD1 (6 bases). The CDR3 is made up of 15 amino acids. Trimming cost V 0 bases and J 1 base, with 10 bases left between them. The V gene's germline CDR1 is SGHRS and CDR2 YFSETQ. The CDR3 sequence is CASSLVSGVNYGYTF. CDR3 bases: TGCGCCAGCAGCTTGGTCTCAGGGGTTAACTATGGCTACACCTTC. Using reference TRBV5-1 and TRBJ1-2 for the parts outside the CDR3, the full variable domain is KAGVTQTPRYLIKTRGQQVTLSCSPISGHRSVSWYQQTPGQGLQFLFEYFSETQRNKGNFPGRFSGRQFSNSRSEMNVSTLELGDSALYLCASSLVSGVNYGYTFGSGTRLTVV.

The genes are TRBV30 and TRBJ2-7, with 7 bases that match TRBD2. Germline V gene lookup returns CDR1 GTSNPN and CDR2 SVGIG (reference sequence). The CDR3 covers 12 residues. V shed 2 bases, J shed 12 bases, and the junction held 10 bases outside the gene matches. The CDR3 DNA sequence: TGTGCCTGGAGTCGGACCGGGAGGTCTCGGTACTTC. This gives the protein CAWSRTGRSRYF.

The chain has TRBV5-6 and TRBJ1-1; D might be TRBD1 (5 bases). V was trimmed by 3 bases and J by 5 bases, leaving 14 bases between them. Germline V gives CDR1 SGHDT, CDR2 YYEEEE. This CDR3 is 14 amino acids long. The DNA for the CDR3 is TGTGCCAGCAGCTCAGGAGGGGCTTATACTGAAGCTTTCTTT. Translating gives CASSSGGAYTEAFF.

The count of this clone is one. The CDR3 DNA is TGTGCCAGCAGTCAGCGACAGGGGGTGTACTACGAGCAGTACTTC. Encoded protein: CASSQRQGVYYEQYF. The chain joins TRBV27 to TRBJ2-7, with 9 positions matching TRBD1. The length of the CDR3 is 15 residues. Germline CDR1 is MNHEY and CDR2 is SMNVEV (reference sequence). The V gene end was trimmed by 5 bases and the J gene end by 3 bases; junction bases not matched to a gene: 8.

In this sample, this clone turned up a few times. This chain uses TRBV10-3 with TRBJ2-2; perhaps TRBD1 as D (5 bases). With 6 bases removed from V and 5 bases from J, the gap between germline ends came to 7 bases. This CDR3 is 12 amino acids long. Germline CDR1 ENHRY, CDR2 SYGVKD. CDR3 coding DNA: TGTGCCATCAGCGACAGTACCGGGGAGCTGTTTTTT. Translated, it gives CAISDSTGELFF.

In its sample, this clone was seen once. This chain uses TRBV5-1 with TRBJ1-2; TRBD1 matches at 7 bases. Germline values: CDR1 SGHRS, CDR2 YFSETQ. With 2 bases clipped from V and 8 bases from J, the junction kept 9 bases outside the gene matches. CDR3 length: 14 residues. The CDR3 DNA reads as TGCGCCAGCAGCTTAGGACAGGCTTCGGACGGCTACACCTTC. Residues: CASSLGQASDGYTF.

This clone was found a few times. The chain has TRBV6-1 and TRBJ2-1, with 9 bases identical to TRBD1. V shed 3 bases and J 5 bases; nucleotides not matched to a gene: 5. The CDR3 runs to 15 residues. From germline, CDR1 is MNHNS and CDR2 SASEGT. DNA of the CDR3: TGTGCCAGCAGTGACATCCGGACAGGGGACAATGAGCAGTTCTTC. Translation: CASSDIRTGDNEQFF.

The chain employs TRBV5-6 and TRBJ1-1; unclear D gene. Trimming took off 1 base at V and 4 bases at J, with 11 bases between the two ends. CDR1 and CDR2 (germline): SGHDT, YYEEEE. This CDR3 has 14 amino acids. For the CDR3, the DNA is TGTGCCAGCAGCTTGTGGGCATCGAGCACTGAAGCTTTCTTT. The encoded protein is CASSLWASSTEAFF.

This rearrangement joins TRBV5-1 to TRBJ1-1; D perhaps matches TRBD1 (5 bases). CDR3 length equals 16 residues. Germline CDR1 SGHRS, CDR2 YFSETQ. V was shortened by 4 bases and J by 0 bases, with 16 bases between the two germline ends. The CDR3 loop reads CASSKDKGLMNTEAFF. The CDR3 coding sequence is TGCGCCAGCAGCAAGGACAAAGGCCTCATGAACACTGAAGCTTTCTTT. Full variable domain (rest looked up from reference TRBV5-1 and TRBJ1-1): KAGVTQTPRYLIKTRGQQVTLSCSPISGHRSVSWYQQTPGQGLQFLFEYFSETQRNKGNFPGRFSGRQFSNSRSEMNVSTLELGDSALYLCASSKDKGLMNTEAFFGQGTRLTVV.

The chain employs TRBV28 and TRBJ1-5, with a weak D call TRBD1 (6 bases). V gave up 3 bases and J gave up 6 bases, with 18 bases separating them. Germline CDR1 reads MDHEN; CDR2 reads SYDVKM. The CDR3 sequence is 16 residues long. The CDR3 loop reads CASSLGWGGGGQPQHF. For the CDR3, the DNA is TGTGCCAGCAGTTTGGGGTGGGGGGGCGGCGGTCAGCCCCAGCATTTT.

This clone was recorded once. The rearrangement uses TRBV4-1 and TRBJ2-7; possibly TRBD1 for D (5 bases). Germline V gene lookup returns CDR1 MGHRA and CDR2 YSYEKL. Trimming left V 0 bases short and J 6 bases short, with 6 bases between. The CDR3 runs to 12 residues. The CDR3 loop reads CASSQERGEQYF. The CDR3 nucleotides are TGCGCCAGCAGCCAAGAAAGGGGCGAGCAGTACTTC.

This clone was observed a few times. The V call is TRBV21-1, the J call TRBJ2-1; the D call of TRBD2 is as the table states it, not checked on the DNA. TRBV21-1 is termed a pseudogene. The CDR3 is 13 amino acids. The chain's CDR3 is CASSKGLAHEQFF. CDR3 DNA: TGTGCCAGCAGCAAAGGACTAGCCCATGAGCAGTTCTTC.

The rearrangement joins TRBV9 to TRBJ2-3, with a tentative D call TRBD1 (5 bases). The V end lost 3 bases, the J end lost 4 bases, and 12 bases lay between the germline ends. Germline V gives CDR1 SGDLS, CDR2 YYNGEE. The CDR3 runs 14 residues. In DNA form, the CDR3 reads TGTGCCAGCAGCGAAAGGGGTTTGGCAGATACGCAGTATTTT. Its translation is CASSERGLADTQYF.

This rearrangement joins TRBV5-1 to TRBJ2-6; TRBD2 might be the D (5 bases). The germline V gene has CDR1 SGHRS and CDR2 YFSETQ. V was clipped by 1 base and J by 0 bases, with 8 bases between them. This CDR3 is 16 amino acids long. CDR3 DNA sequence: TGCGCCAGCAGCTTGACGGGAAGCTCTGGGGCCAACGTCCTGACTTTC. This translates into CASSLTGSSGANVLTF. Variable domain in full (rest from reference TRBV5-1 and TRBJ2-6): KAGVTQTPRYLIKTRGQQVTLSCSPISGHRSVSWYQQTPGQGLQFLFEYFSETQRNKGNFPGRFSGRQFSNSRSEMNVSTLELGDSALYLCASSLTGSSGANVLTFGAGSRLTVL.

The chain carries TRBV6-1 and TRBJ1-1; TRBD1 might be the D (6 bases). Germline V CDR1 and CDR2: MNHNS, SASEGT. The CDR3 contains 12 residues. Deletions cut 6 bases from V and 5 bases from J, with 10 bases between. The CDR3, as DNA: TGTGCCAGCAGCCTCGGACAGACTGAAGCTTTCTTT. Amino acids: CASSLGQTEAFF.

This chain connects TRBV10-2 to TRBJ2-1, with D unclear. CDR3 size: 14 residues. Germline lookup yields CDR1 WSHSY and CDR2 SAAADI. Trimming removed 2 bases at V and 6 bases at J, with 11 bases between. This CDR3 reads CASSELSLFNEQFF. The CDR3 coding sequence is TGCGCCAGCAGTGAGCTTAGCCTTTTCAATGAGCAGTTCTTC.

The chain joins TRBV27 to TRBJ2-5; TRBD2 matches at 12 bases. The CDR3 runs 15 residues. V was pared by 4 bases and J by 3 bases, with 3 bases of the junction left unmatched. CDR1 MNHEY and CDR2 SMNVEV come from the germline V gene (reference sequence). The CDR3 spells CASSSRLAGEETQYF. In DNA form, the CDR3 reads TGTGCCAGCAGTTCTAGACTAGCGGGAGAAGAGACCCAGTACTTC.

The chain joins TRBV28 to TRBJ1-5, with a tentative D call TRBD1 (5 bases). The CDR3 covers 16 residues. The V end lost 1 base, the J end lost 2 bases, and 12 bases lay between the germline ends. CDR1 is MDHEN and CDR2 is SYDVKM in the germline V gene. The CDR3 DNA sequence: TGTGCCAGCAGTTTATTCGGAGGGGATCGCAATCAGCCCCAGCATTTT. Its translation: CASSLFGGDRNQPQHF.

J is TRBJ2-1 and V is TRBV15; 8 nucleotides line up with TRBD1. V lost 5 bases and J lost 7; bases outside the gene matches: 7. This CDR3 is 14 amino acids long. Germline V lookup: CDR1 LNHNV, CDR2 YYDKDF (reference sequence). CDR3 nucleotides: TGTGCCACCAGCGGGGCTAACAGGGGGAATGAGCAGTTCTTC. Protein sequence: CATSGANRGNEQFF.

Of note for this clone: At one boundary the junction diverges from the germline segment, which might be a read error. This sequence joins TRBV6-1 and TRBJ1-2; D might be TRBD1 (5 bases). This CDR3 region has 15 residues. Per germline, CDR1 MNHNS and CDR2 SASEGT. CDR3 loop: CVSGVRGLGGYGYTF. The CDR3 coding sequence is TGTGTCAGCGGAGTCCGGGGGTTGGGGGGCTATGGCTACACCTTC.